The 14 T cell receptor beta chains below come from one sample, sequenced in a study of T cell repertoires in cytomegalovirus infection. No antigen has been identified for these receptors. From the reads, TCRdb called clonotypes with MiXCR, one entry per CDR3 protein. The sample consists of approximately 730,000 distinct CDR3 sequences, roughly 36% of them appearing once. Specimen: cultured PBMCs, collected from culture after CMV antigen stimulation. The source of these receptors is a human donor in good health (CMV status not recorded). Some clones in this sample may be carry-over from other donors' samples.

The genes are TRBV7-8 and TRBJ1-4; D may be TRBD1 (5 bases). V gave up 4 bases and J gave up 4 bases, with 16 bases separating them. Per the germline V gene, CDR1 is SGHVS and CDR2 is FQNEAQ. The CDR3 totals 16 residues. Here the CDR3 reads CASSSPGGADNEKLFF. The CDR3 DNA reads TGTGCCAGCAGCTCCCCCGGCGGGGCGGATAATGAAAAACTGTTTTTT.

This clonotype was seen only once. CDR3 loop: CASSSVLDTGELFF. The CDR3 DNA reads TGTGCCAGCAGCTCCGTCCTGGACACCGGGGAGCTGTTTTTT. The chain joins TRBV5-6 to TRBJ2-2; D remains ambiguous. The V end lost 3 bases, the J end lost 3 bases, and 9 bases lay between the germline ends. There are 14 residues in the CDR3. Germline CDR1 is SGHDT and CDR2 is YYEEEE.

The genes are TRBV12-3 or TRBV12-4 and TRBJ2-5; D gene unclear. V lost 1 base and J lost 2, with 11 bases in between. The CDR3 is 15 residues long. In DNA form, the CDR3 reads TGTGCCAGCAGTTTAGACGGAGCCCTACAAGAGACCCAGTACTTC. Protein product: CASSLDGALQETQYF.

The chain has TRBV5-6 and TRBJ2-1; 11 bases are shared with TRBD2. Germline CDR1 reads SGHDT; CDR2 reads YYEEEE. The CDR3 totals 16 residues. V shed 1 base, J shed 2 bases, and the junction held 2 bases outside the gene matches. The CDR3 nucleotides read TGTGCCAGCAGCTTGCTTAGCGGGAGGGCCTACAATGAGCAGTTCTTC. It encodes CASSLLSGRAYNEQFF.

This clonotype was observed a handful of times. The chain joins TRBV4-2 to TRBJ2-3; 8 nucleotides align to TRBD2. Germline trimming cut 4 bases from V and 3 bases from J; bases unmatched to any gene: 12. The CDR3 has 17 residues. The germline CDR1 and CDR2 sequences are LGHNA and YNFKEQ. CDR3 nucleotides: TGTGCCAGCAGCCCGCAAATCCGCGGGGGGAGGACAGATACGCAGTATTTT. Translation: CASSPQIRGGRTDTQYF.

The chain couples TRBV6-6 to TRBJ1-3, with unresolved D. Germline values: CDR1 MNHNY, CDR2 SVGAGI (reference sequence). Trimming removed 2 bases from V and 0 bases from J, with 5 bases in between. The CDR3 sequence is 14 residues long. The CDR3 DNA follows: TGTGCCAGCAGTTACGAGTTCTCTGGAAACACCATATATTTT. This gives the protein CASSYEFSGNTIYF.

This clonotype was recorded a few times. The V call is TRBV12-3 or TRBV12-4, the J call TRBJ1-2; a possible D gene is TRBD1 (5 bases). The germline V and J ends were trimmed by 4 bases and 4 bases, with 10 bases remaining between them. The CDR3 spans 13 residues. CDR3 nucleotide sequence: TGTGCCAGCAGTTGGGCAGGGATCTATGGCTACACCTTC. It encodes CASSWAGIYGYTF.

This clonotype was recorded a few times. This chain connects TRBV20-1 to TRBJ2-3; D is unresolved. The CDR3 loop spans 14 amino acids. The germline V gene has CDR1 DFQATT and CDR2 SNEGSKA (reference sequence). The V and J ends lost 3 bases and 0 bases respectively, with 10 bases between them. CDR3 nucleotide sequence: TGCAGTGCTAGTCAGCAGCAGAGCACAGATACGCAGTATTTT. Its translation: CSASQQQSTDTQYF.

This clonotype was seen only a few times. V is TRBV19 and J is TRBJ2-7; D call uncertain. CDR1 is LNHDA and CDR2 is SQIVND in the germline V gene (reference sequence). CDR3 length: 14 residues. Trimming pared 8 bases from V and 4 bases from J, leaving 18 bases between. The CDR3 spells CASSKPGPGYEQYF. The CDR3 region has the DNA TGTGCCAGTTCAAAACCGGGCCCCGGGTACGAGCAGTACTTC.

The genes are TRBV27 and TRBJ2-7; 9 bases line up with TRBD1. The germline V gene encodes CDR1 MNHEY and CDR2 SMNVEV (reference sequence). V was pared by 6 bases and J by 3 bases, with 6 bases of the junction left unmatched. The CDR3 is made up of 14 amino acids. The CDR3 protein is CASSNGQGLYEQYF. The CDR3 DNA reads TGTGCCAGCAGCAATGGACAGGGGCTCTACGAGCAGTACTTC.

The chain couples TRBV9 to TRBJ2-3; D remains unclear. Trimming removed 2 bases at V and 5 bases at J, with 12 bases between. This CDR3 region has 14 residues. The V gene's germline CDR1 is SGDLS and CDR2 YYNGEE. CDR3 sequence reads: CASSVLEFQDTQYF. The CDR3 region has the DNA TGTGCCAGCAGCGTGTTGGAATTTCAAGATACGCAGTATTTT.

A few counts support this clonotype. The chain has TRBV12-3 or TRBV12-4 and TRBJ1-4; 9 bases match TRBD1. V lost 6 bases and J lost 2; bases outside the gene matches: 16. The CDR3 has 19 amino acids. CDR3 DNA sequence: TGTGCCAGCAGACCCAACTACAGGGGGCTAAGGGTGACTAATGAAAAACTGTTTTTT. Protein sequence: CASRPNYRGLRVTNEKLFF.

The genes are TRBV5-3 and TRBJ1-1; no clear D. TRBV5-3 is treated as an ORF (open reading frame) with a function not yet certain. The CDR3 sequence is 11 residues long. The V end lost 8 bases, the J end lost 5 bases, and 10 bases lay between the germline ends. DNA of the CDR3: TGTGCCAGCATCCTTTTGACTGAAGCTTTCTTT. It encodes CASILLTEAFF.

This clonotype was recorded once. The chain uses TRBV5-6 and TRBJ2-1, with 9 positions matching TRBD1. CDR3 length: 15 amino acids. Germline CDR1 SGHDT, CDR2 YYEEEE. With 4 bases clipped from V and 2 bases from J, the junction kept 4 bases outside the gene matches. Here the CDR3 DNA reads TGTGCCAGCAGCACCGGGACAGGGCCCTACAATGAGCAGTTCTTC. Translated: CASSTGTGPYNEQFF.